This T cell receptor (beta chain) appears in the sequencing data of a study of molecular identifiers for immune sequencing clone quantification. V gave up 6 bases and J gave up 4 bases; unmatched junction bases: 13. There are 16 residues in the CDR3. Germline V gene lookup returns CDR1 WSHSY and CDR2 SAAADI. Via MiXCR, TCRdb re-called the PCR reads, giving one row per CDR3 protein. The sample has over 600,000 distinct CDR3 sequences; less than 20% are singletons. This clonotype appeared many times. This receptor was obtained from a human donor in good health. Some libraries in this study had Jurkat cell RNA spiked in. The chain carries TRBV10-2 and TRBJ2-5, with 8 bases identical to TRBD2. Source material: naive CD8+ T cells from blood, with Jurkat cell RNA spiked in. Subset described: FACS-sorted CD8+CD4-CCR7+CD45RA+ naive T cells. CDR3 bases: TGCGCCAGCAGCGCGGCTCTTGGACTAGCCTCAGAGACCCAGTACTTC. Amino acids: CASSAALGLASETQYF.